This T cell receptor (beta chain) was sequenced in a study of blood T cells in healthy people across ages. Broader study findings: In these data, TCR beta diversity tracked strongly with naive T cell percentage.

A second PCR, run for roughly 7 to 12 cycles, used a sample-barcoded 5' primer plus a J-beta primer mix. Unique molecular identifiers of 12 random nucleotides labeled each cDNA. TCRdb reprocessed the 5' RACE reads via MiXCR and lists one record per CDR3 protein. The sample yields around 1,000,000 distinct CDR3 sequences, under 30% seen once. The J segment lost 2 bases and the V segment lost 5 bases, leaving 8 bases of the junction unmatched. CDR1 is PRHDT, CDR2 FYEKMQ, per germline (reference sequence). This CDR3 has 16 amino acids. As for this clonotype: Its specificity is not known.

A further study also used this sample, focusing on T cells of mothers and their children. That study adds: Related mother-child pairs showed slightly higher but non-significant overlap than unrelated pairs.

Sequencing used blood. This chain links TRBV13 with TRBJ2-1, with 8 bases matching TRBD2. The sequence was obtained from a girl aged 2 to 9 in good health. The CDR3: CASSRPSGSTYNEQFF. The DNA of the CDR3 is TGTGCCAGCAGCCGCCCGAGCGGGAGCACCTACAATGAGCAGTTCTTC.